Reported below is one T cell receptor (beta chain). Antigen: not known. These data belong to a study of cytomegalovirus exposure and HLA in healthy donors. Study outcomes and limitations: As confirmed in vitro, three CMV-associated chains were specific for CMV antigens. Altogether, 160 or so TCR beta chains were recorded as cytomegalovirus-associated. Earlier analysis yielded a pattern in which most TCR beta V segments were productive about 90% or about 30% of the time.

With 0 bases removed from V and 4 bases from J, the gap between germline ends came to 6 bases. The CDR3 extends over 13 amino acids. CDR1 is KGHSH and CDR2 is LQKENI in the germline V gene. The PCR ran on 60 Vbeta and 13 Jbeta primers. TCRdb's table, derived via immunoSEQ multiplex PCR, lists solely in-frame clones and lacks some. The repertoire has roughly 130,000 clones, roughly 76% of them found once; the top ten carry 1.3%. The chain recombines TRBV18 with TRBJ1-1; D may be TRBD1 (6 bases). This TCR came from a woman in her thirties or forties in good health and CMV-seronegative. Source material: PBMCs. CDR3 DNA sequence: TGTGCCAGCTCACCACCGGACAGCACTGAAGCTTTCTTT. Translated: CASSPPDSTEAFF.